A selection of T cell receptor beta chains follows, all from one sample in a study of regulatory T cells in long-lasting Graves disease. A single record per CDR3 protein comes from TCRdb applying MiXCR to the multiplex PCR reads. The profile covers 300,000 to 400,000 distinct CDR3 sequences, with about a sixth appearing a single time and around 27% taken by the ten largest. The same sample was also studied in work on T cells in Graves' hyperthyroidism and ophthalmopathy.

This specimen was peripheral blood mononuclear cells (PBMCs), taken at new diagnosis, from a patient treated with antithyroid drugs. The receptor source for this set is a man aged 35 to 55 with Graves disease. Each CDR3 is given with its conserved first and last residue. A D gene is named only where the DNA matches it firmly. Some rows have no size entry. The others give once, few or many, or a class for an expanded clone.

clone size: few; D gene: -; V gene: TRBV20-1; J gene: TRBJ1-2; CDR3 DNA: TGCAGTGCAAGACAGGCGAGATATGGCTACACCTTC; CDR3 protein: CSARQARYGYTF
clone size: -; D gene: TRBD1; V gene: TRBV5-4; J gene: TRBJ2-7; CDR3 DNA: TGTGCCAGCAGCTTTAAGGGGGCGCAAGAGCAGTACTTC; CDR3 protein: CASSFKGAQEQYF
clone size: -; D gene: -; V gene: TRBV5-1; J gene: TRBJ2-3; CDR3 DNA: TGCGCCAGCAGCTTGAGTATGCAGGCCCTCGTTGATACGCAGTATTTT; CDR3 protein: CASSLSMQALVDTQYF
clone size: many; D gene: TRBD1; V gene: TRBV18; J gene: TRBJ1-1; CDR3 DNA: TGTGCCAGCTCAACGACAGGGTCGAGCACTGAAGCTTTCTTT; CDR3 protein: CASSTTGSSTEAFF
clone size: many; D gene: -; V gene: TRBV12-3/TRBV12-4; J gene: TRBJ2-7; CDR3 DNA: TGTGCCAGCAGTTTAGATCGGTTGGTCGGGCAGTACTTC; CDR3 protein: CASSLDRLVGQYF
clone size: many; D gene: -; V gene: TRBV2; J gene: TRBJ2-7; CDR3 DNA: TGTGCCAGCAGAGAAGGCGGGGAGCAGTACTTC; CDR3 protein: CASREGGEQYF
clone size: few; D gene: TRBD1; V gene: TRBV4-1; J gene: TRBJ2-1; CDR3 DNA: TGCGCCAGCAGCCGAGAACTGGGACAGGGTTCGTATGAGCAGTTCTTC; CDR3 protein: CASSRELGQGSYEQFF
clone size: many; D gene: TRBD2; V gene: TRBV7-2; J gene: TRBJ2-1; CDR3 DNA: TGTGCCAGCAGCTGGGACTACGCAGGAATCAATGAGCAGTTCTTC; CDR3 protein: CASSWDYAGINEQFF
clone size: -; D gene: -; V gene: TRBV5-1; J gene: TRBJ2-3; CDR3 DNA: TGCGCCAGCCTGACTCGATTTGCAGATACGCAGTATTTT; CDR3 protein: CASLTRFADTQYF
clone size: many; D gene: -; V gene: TRBV28; J gene: TRBJ1-2; CDR3 DNA: TGTGCCAGCAGTTTACCGTCAGGGTTTAATGGCTACACCTTC; CDR3 protein: CASSLPSGFNGYTF
clone size: many; D gene: -; V gene: TRBV28; J gene: TRBJ1-1; CDR3 DNA: TGTGCCAGCAGTTTTGGACTTACGGGGGCTTTCTTT; CDR3 protein: CASSFGLTGAFF
clone size: many; D gene: -; V gene: TRBV28; J gene: TRBJ1-1; CDR3 DNA: TGTGCCAGCAGCTACCTAACCGGGTCTGAAGCTTTCTTT; CDR3 protein: CASSYLTGSEAFF
clone size: -; D gene: -; V gene: TRBV7-8; J gene: TRBJ1-2; CDR3 DNA: TGTGCCAGCAGCTTATCCAAAAACTATGGCTACACCTTC; CDR3 protein: CASSLSKNYGYTF
clone size: many; D gene: TRBD2; V gene: TRBV7-9; J gene: TRBJ2-3; CDR3 DNA: TGTGCCAGCAGGTTAGCGGGGAGGGGCCCAGATACGCAGTATTTT; CDR3 protein: CASRLAGRGPDTQYF
clone size: -; D gene: -; V gene: TRBV28; J gene: TRBJ2-5; CDR3 DNA: TGTGCCAGCCTAGAGAGGGAGACCCAGTACTTC; CDR3 protein: CASLERETQYF
clone size: many; D gene: -; V gene: TRBV11-1; J gene: TRBJ1-3; CDR3 DNA: TGTGCCAGCAGCTACGGTCTCTCTGGAAACACCATATATTTT; CDR3 protein: CASSYGLSGNTIYF
clone size: many; D gene: TRBD2; V gene: TRBV6-1; J gene: TRBJ2-3; CDR3 DNA: TGTGCCAGCAGTGAAGCGCATGTCGCGGGGGGGACAGATACGCAGTATTTT; CDR3 protein: CASSEAHVAGGTDTQYF
clone size: once; D gene: -; V gene: TRBV9; J gene: TRBJ1-2; CDR3 DNA: TGTGCCAGCAGCGTCGGGACATTTGGCTACACCTTC; CDR3 protein: CASSVGTFGYTF
clone size: many; D gene: TRBD1; V gene: TRBV11-3; J gene: TRBJ2-1; CDR3 DNA: TGTGCCAGCAGCTTAGGGACAGGGGTCAATGAGCAGTTCTTC; CDR3 protein: CASSLGTGVNEQFF
clone size: -; D gene: -; V gene: TRBV5-1; J gene: TRBJ2-5; CDR3 DNA: TGCGCCAGCGTCCCAATGCCAGACTTCCAAGAGACCCAGTACTTC; CDR3 protein: CASVPMPDFQETQYF
clone size: many; D gene: -; V gene: TRBV7-2; J gene: TRBJ2-7; CDR3 DNA: TGTGCCAGCAGCTTTAGGACAGATGACTACGAGCAGTACTTC; CDR3 protein: CASSFRTDDYEQYF
clone size: once; D gene: TRBD1; V gene: TRBV5-1; J gene: TRBJ1-6; CDR3 DNA: TGCGCCAGCAGCTTGCAGGGGGGCAATTCACCCCTCCACTTT; CDR3 protein: CASSLQGGNSPLHF